One sample yielded the 27 T cell receptor beta chains listed below, sequenced in a study of CD8 T cells in ankylosing spondylitis. Whole-study findings and limits: Characteristic of ankylosing spondylitis blood, it appeared, was a TCR beta motif comprising about eight highly homologous variants.

MiXCR was run by TCRdb on the 5' RACE reads, yielding one entry per CDR3 protein. The sample has 700,000 to 1,000,000 distinct CDR3 sequences; roughly 12% are singletons. These TCRs' antigens remain unknown. Input material: blood, either unsorted or a sorted T cell fraction (not recorded which). These receptors originate from a male donor with ankylosing spondylitis.

The V call is TRBV20-1, the J call TRBJ2-1; 10 nucleotides align to TRBD2. The CDR3 is 15 amino acids. Germline-derived CDR1 and CDR2 are DFQATT and SNEGSKA (reference sequence). With V trimmed by 0 bases and J by 9 bases, 8 bases remained unmatched. For the CDR3, the DNA is TGCAGTGCTAGAGATAGCAGCGGGAGGGCCCTTGAGCAGTTCTTC. Amino acids: CSARDSSGRALEQFF.

In its sample, this clonotype was seen many times. The chain joins TRBV9 to TRBJ1-5, with TRBD1 matching 7 bases. Per the germline V gene, CDR1 is SGDLS and CDR2 is YYNGEE. Losses at the gene ends were 0 bases for V and 4 bases for J; bases not matched to a gene: 1. The CDR3 extends over 14 amino acids. CDR3 DNA: TGTGCCAGCAGCGTAGGGGACAGTAATCAGCCCCAGCATTTT. Its protein product is CASSVGDSNQPQHF.

This clonotype was counted a few times. The chain links TRBV10-2 to TRBJ1-1; perhaps TRBD1 as D (6 bases). Trimming stripped 1 base from V and 10 bases from J, with 16 bases between. In germline, CDR1 is WSHSY, CDR2 SAAADI. CDR3 length: 14 residues. The DNA of the CDR3 is TGCGCCAGCAGTGAGTGGACAGCAAGACGACCAGCTTTCTTT. Protein product: CASSEWTARRPAFF.

The gene calls are TRBV6-5 and TRBJ2-3, with D maybe TRBD2 (5 bases). The V and J ends lost 0 bases and 2 bases respectively, with 15 bases between them. The CDR3 totals 17 residues. From germline, CDR1 is MNHEY and CDR2 SVGAGI. CDR3 nucleotides: TGTGCCAGCAGTTACTCCGGTCTGGCGGGTCTCACAGATACGCAGTATTTT. Amino acids: CASSYSGLAGLTDTQYF.

This clonotype was detected ten times or more. The chain links TRBV29-1 to TRBJ1-1; D is unclear. The length of the CDR3 is 13 residues. Trimming removed 4 bases at V and 0 bases at J, with 9 bases between. Germline V gives CDR1 SQVTM, CDR2 ANQGSEA. Written as DNA, the CDR3 is TGCAGCGTTGTGGGGATGCTGAACACTGAAGCTTTCTTT. The encoded protein is CSVVGMLNTEAFF.

This clonotype was detected a few times. The chain is built from TRBV9 and TRBJ1-6; 8 nucleotides agree with TRBD1. Germline CDR1 SGDLS, CDR2 YYNGEE. Trimming took 3 bases from V and 5 from J; bases not matched to a gene: 1. The CDR3 runs to 14 residues. The CDR3 loop is CASSADRDNSPLHF. The CDR3 DNA reads TGTGCCAGCAGCGCGGACAGGGATAATTCACCCCTCCACTTT.

The chain couples TRBV7-3 to TRBJ1-4; possible D gene TRBD1, 5 bases. The germline V gene has CDR1 SGHTA and CDR2 FQGTGA. Trimming stripped 5 bases from V and 8 bases from J, with 12 bases between. The CDR3 contains 13 residues. Here the CDR3 reads CASSERPGEKLFF. The CDR3 bases are TGTGCCAGCAGCGAGAGGCCAGGGGAAAAACTGTTTTTT.

The chain links TRBV20-1 to TRBJ2-1; D remains ambiguous. This CDR3 is 14 amino acids long. Germline CDR1 reads DFQATT; CDR2 reads SNEGSKA (reference sequence). Trimming removed 6 bases from V and 7 bases from J, with 19 bases in between. The CDR3 DNA is TGCAGTGCACCCCCCGCGTCTCTGAGGAATGAGCAGTTCTTC. Translated: CSAPPASLRNEQFF.

The chain joins TRBV11-2 to TRBJ1-2, with D possibly being TRBD1 (5 bases). Deletions cut 4 bases from V and 1 base from J, with 16 bases between. Looked up from germline, CDR1 is SGHAT and CDR2 is FQNNGV. CDR3 size: 16 residues. The CDR3 DNA follows: TGTGCCAGCAGCTCCAGGGTCCCGTCCTATAACTATGGCTACACCTTC. It codes for CASSSRVPSYNYGYTF. The complete variable domain, with remaining parts taken from reference TRBV11-2 and TRBJ1-2, reads EAGVAQSPRYKIIEKRQSVAFWCNPISGHATLYWYQQILGQGPKLLIQFQNNGVVDDSQLPKDRFSAERLKGVDSTLKIQPAKLEDSAVYLCASSSRVPSYNYGYTFGSGTRLTVV.

V is TRBV10-3 and J is TRBJ1-2; possible D gene TRBD1, 6 bases. V lost 3 bases and J 4 bases, leaving 12 bases between the germline ends. The CDR3 sequence is 14 residues long. Germline V gene sequence: CDR1 ENHRY, CDR2 SYGVKD. CDR3 region: CAISDNGQIYGYTF. In nucleotides, the CDR3 is TGTGCCATCAGTGATAATGGACAGATCTATGGCTACACCTTC.

Notes on this clonotype: A much larger clone lies a single base off, so this may be a read error. The chain is built from TRBV5-1 and TRBJ2-1, with a weak D call TRBD2 (6 bases). Germline V gene lookup returns CDR1 SGHRS and CDR2 YFSETQ. The CDR3 covers 14 residues. Trimming cost V 1 base and J 9 bases, with 14 bases left between them. The CDR3, as DNA: TGCGCCAGCAGCTTGTCAGCGGGCCCTACTGAGCAGTTCTTC. This encodes CASSLSAGPTEQFF.

The V and J genes are TRBV20-1 and TRBJ1-4, with D tentatively TRBD1 (6 bases). Looked up from germline, CDR1 is DFQATT and CDR2 is SNEGSKA (reference sequence). CDR3 size: 16 residues. V lost 0 bases to trimming and J lost 0 bases, with 11 bases between them. CDR3 protein: CSARDLRGPTNEKLFF. CDR3 nucleotides: TGCAGTGCTAGAGACCTCCGGGGGCCAACTAATGAAAAACTGTTTTTT.

The chain employs TRBV15 and TRBJ2-2; D is unclear. The CDR3 sequence is 14 residues long. Germline loops: CDR1 LNHNV, CDR2 YYDKDF (reference sequence). Trimming removed 3 bases at V and 1 base at J, with 6 bases between. DNA for the CDR3: TGTGCCACCAGCAGGGACGGGAACACCGGGGAGCTGTTTTTT. Protein product: CATSRDGNTGELFF.

The table lists this clonotype with many counts. The V gene is TRBV29-1, the J gene TRBJ2-1, with TRBD2 as a possible D gene (5 bases). The CDR3 spans 14 residues. The germline V gene encodes CDR1 SQVTM and CDR2 ANQGSEA. V was clipped by 6 bases and J by 3 bases, with 15 bases between them. CDR3 loop: CSVGDPSGYNEQFF. CDR3 bases: TGCAGCGTCGGCGATCCCAGCGGCTACAATGAGCAGTTCTTC.

This clonotype was detected many times. The rearrangement joins TRBV29-1 to TRBJ1-2; TRBD1 matches 7 bases. With V trimmed by 5 bases and J by 3 bases, 9 bases remained unmatched. CDR3 length: 14 residues. The germline gives CDR1 SQVTM, CDR2 ANQGSEA. CDR3 DNA sequence: TGCAGCGTTACCACTCCCGACAGGGACTATGGCTACACCTTC. Translated, it gives CSVTTPDRDYGYTF. Variable domain in full (rest from reference TRBV29-1 and TRBJ1-2): SAVISQKPSRDICQRGTSLTIQCQVDSQVTMMFWYRQQPGQSLTLIATANQGSEATYESGFVIDKFPISRPNLTFSTLTVSNMSPEDSSIYLCSVTTPDRDYGYTFGSGTRLTVV.

V gene TRBV20-1 combines with J gene TRBJ1-1; D ambiguous. Germline V CDR1 and CDR2: DFQATT, SNEGSKA (reference sequence). The CDR3 runs to 12 residues. V lost 1 base and J 4 bases, leaving 7 bases between the germline ends. CDR3 region: CSARGSVTEAFF. CDR3 DNA: TGCAGTGCTAGAGGGTCGGTCACTGAAGCTTTCTTT.

The chain carries TRBV20-1 and TRBJ2-5; perhaps TRBD2 as D (5 bases). The CDR3 has 13 amino acids. Germline CDR1 DFQATT, CDR2 SNEGSKA (reference sequence). The V end lost 3 bases, the J end lost 2 bases, and 10 bases lay between the germline ends. CDR3 in DNA: TGCAGTGCTAGGAAGGACTTACAAGAGACCCAGTACTTC. Amino acids: CSARKDLQETQYF.

In this sample, this clonotype turned up a few times. The genes are TRBV6-2 or TRBV6-3 and TRBJ2-7; TRBD2 matches 14 bases. Germline assignment: CDR1 MNHEY and CDR2 SVGEGT. The CDR3 length is 15 residues. J was trimmed by 3 bases and V by 5 bases; bases with no gene match: 3. In nucleotides, the CDR3 is TGTGCCAGCAGTCAAGGACTAGCGGGAGGCTACGAGCAGTACTTC. Protein: CASSQGLAGGYEQYF.

This chain links TRBV5-6 with TRBJ2-7; D is perhaps TRBD1 (5 bases). The CDR3 has 12 residues. Between the trimmed V and J ends, which lost 2 bases and 6 bases, there was a span of 9 bases. Germline V gene data show CDR1 as SGHDT and CDR2 as YYEEEE. CDR3 nucleotide sequence: TGTGCCAGCAGCTTTTACAGGAGCGAGCAGTACTTC. Its translation is CASSFYRSEQYF.

This clonotype has just one count. The junction departs from germline at one end; a sequencing error may be responsible. This sequence joins TRBV20-1 and TRBJ1-1; 7 bases match TRBD1. The CDR3 sequence is 15 residues long. The germline CDR1 and CDR2 sequences are DFQATT and SNEGSKA (reference sequence). In nucleotides, the CDR3 is TGCAGTGATAGAGGGGGCGGGACAGCGAACACTGAAGCTTTCTTT. Residues: CSDRGGGTANTEAFF.

This clonotype was seen a handful of times. The chain employs TRBV12-3 or TRBV12-4 and TRBJ1-6, with 9 bases aligning to TRBD1. This CDR3 has 15 amino acids. V shed 3 bases and J 9 bases; nucleotides not matched to a gene: 6. The CDR3, as DNA: TGTGCCAGCAGTTTTCCGACAGGGGGAGGTTCACCCCTCCACTTT. Its translation: CASSFPTGGGSPLHF.

J is TRBJ2-1 and V is TRBV6-6; 8 positions agree with TRBD2. The J segment lost 6 bases and the V segment lost 6 bases, leaving 4 bases of the junction unmatched. This CDR3 spans 13 amino acids. In germline, CDR1 is MNHNY, CDR2 SVGAGI (reference sequence). The CDR3 here is CASRRGGSNEQFF. In nucleotides, the CDR3 is TGTGCCAGCAGACGGGGGGGTTCCAATGAGCAGTTCTTC.

The rearrangement uses TRBV9 and TRBJ2-7; no firm D call. Trimming stripped 0 bases from V and 1 base from J, with 8 bases between. The CDR3 has 14 amino acids. The germline V gene has CDR1 SGDLS and CDR2 YYNGEE. The CDR3 is CASSVGWGSYEQYF. CDR3 in DNA: TGTGCCAGCAGCGTAGGTTGGGGTTCCTACGAGCAGTACTTC.

In its sample, this clonotype was seen many times. The V call is TRBV6-1, the J call TRBJ1-2; no firm D call. Germline V gene lookup returns CDR1 MNHNS and CDR2 SASEGT. CDR3 length: 13 residues. Deletions cut 2 bases from V and 4 bases from J, with 8 bases between. CDR3 nucleotides: TGTGCCAGCAGTGAAATGAAGGGCTATGGCTACACCTTC. It translates to CASSEMKGYGYTF.

The J gene is TRBJ1-4, the V gene TRBV6-2 or TRBV6-3; D gene uncertain. From germline, CDR1 is MNHEY and CDR2 SVGEGT. This CDR3 contains 12 residues. V lost 4 bases and J lost 11, with 11 bases in between. Here the CDR3 DNA reads TGTGCCAGCAGTTCCTCGTCACCGAAACTGTTTTTT. Its protein product is CASSSSSPKLFF.

This clonotype has a count of ten or more. The genes are TRBV20-1 and TRBJ2-3; 8 positions match TRBD2. V was clipped by 6 bases and J by 3 bases; unmatched bases: 20. CDR1 is DFQATT and CDR2 is SNEGSKA in the germline V gene (reference sequence). The CDR3 runs to 18 residues. CDR3 in DNA: TGCAGTGCCTCACCTTTCCCCGGGACTAGTCTCGGTACAGATACGCAGTATTTT. It specifies CSASPFPGTSLGTDTQYF.

This CDR3 reads CASSPDNSYGYTF. The CDR3 DNA reads as TGTGCCAGCTCACCCGACAACTCCTATGGCTACACCTTC. The V and J genes are TRBV18 and TRBJ1-2; D gene uncertain. V lost 3 bases and J lost 4, with 9 bases in between. From germline, CDR1 is KGHSH and CDR2 LQKENI. The CDR3 consists of 13 residues.